Here is one T cell receptor (beta chain) with its context. TCRdb's copy holds only in-frame clones and misses some; the assay was immunoSEQ multiplex PCR. The sample holds 150,000 to 200,000 clones, 80% to 90% seen once. This entry is derived from a study of control samples from healthy donors and cancer patients. With 3 bases clipped from V and 5 bases from J, the junction kept 4 bases outside the gene matches. The CDR3 runs 15 residues. Germline assignment: CDR1 MNHNS and CDR2 SASEGT. The clonotype was recovered from a woman in her 30s in good health. The chain employs TRBV6-1 and TRBJ1-2, with 12 positions matching TRBD1. Sequenced material: blood. The CDR3 DNA follows: TGTGCCAGCAGTGATCCGGGACAGGGGGCATATGGCTACACCTTC. This sequence encodes CASSDPGQGAYGYTF.